This TCR beta chain was observed in a study of T cell responses to AZD1222 COVID-19 vaccine. Study-level results: Spike was spanned by vaccine-associated CD4 TCRs, which were dominant at 160-218 and 743-854. Following two doses of AZD1222, Spike-specific TCR breadth and depth rose.

The length of the CDR3 is 13 residues. Germline V lookup: CDR1 GTSNPN, CDR2 SVGIG (reference sequence). V was trimmed by 3 bases and J by 0 bases, leaving 7 bases between them. A word on this clone: Its antigen is not identified.

The protocol was immunoSEQ multiplex PCR, while the TCRdb copy is restricted to in-frame clones and leaves out a portion. In the table there are fewer than 110,000 clones, about 92% of which are singletons. This sample comprised peripheral blood, obtained on day 0 of AZD1222 vaccination. This clonotype was sampled from an adult in good health. This chain connects TRBV30 to TRBJ2-3, with a weak D call TRBD2 (5 bases). In nucleotides, the CDR3 is TGTGCCTGGAGGACTACAAGCACAGATACGCAGTATTTT. It specifies CAWRTTSTDTQYF.